This T cell receptor beta chain is from a study of shared clonotypes between healthy human individuals. Findings of the study overall: Generally, naive subsets (rather than memory subsets) showed larger estimated richness.

The CDR3 spans 13 residues. Trimming removed 8 bases at V and 0 bases at J, with 10 bases between. Germline CDR1 MNHNY, CDR2 SVGAGI (reference sequence). The deep-level immunoSEQ assay was used. Generated by immunoSEQ multiplex PCR, the TCRdb table keeps only in-frame clones and is missing some. This table has about 1 million clones, approximately 70% appearing once. Turning to this clone: Its antigen is not identified. The same CDR3 arises from other DNA sequences in this sample as well.

The chain links TRBV6-6 to TRBJ1-2, with D possibly being TRBD1 (6 bases). Material for sequencing was memory CD4+ T cells sorted from blood. Subset noted: CD45RA-negative fraction. The source of this sequence is a man younger than 35 in good health. The CDR3 loop reads CASGDTTNYGYTF. In nucleotides, the CDR3 is TGTGCCAGCGGGGACACCACTAACTATGGCTACACCTTC.